Included here is one TCR beta chain sequence, with context. CDR3 length: 15 residues. The V gene's germline CDR1 is MGHRA and CDR2 YSYEKL. V gave up 1 base and J gave up 4 bases, with 11 bases separating them. This sample stems from a study of T cells in Graves' hyperthyroidism and ophthalmopathy. Lactation, pregnancy, other autoimmune disease or uncontrolled infection led to exclusion of patients. Authors of the study amplified TCR beta CDR3 regions from RNA transcripts. Researchers ran a first-round RT-PCR on the TCR CDR3 using the HTBI primer set. TCRdb used MiXCR to reprocess the multiplex PCR reads, holding one entry per CDR3 protein. This sample has approximately 530,000 distinct CDR3 sequences, with around 15% found just once.

The V gene is TRBV4-1, the J gene TRBJ1-3; D is unclear. The receptor was derived from a woman aged 18 to 35 with Graves' hyperthyroidism. Sequenced sample: blood. The DNA for the CDR3 is TGCGCCAGCAGCCAAGTAACCCCCCTAGGAAACACCATATATTTT. Encoded protein: CASSQVTPLGNTIYF.